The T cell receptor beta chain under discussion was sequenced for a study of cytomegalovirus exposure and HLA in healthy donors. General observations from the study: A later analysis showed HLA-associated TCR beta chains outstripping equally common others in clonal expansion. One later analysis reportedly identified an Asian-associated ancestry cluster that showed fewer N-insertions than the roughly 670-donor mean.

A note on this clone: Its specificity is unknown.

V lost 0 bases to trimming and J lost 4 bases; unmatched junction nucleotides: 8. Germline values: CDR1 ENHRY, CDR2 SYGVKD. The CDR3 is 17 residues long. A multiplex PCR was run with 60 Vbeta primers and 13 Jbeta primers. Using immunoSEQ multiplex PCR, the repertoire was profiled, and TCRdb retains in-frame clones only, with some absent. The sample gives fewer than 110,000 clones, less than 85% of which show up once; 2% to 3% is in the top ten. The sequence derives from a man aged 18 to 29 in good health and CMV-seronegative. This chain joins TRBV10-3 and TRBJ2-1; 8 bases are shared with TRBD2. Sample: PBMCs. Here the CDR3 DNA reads TGTGCCATCAGTGAGTCGATGGCGGGGGGAGTTTACAATGAGCAGTTCTTC. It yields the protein CAISESMAGGVYNEQFF.